What follows are 16 T cell receptor beta chains derived from one specimen sequenced in a study of early T cells in non-severe SARS-CoV-2 infection. TCRdb processed the 5' RACE reads anew with MiXCR; each CDR3 protein has one entry. Found here are around 82,000 distinct CDR3 sequences, approximately 10% of them singletons; the top ten hold around 5%. Sequencing input: whole blood. All receptors come from an adult who was a healthcare worker with PCR-confirmed SARS-CoV-2 infection or an uninfected control (not recorded which).

Regarding this clonotype: Since a much larger clone is just one base distant, this may be a read error. CDR3 residues: CACTLGTGGGTEAFF. DNA for the CDR3: TGTGCCTGCACCCTAGGGACAGGGGGTGGCACTGAAGCTTTCTTT. This chain uses TRBV6-5 with TRBJ1-1, with 11 bases lining up with TRBD1. CDR3 length: 15 amino acids. The V gene's germline CDR1 is MNHEY and CDR2 SVGAGI. The V and J ends lost 11 bases and 4 bases, in that order; junction bases with no gene match: 12.

This clonotype has ten or more counts. V usage is TRBV19 and J usage is TRBJ2-1, with D perhaps given as TRBD1 or TRBD2 (5 bases each). Trimming pared 3 bases from V and 2 bases from J, leaving 17 bases between. CDR1 LNHDA and CDR2 SQIVND come from the germline V gene (reference sequence). The CDR3 sequence is 17 residues long. The CDR3 nucleotides are TGTGCCAGTAGTATCTCCGCCGGGACGGCTACCTACAATGAGCAGTTCTTC. It encodes CASSISAGTATYNEQFF.

This clonotype has just a few counts. One junction end does not reproduce the germline sequence, and a read error may be involved. The V and J genes are TRBV7-7 and TRBJ2-1; 8 nucleotides align to TRBD1. CDR1 is SSHAT, CDR2 FNYEAQ, per germline (reference sequence). The CDR3 runs 13 residues. CDR3 nucleotide sequence: TGTGCTAGCAGCCAGGACAGGGAGAATGAGCAGTTCTTC. It encodes CASSQDRENEQFF.

This sequence joins TRBV5-4 and TRBJ1-4, with 10 bases fitting TRBD1. The CDR3 is 14 residues long. Germline values: CDR1 SGHNT, CDR2 YYREEE (reference sequence). J gave up 8 bases and V 5 bases, and 6 bases lay outside the gene matches. CDR3 residues: CASSRGQGDEKLFF. DNA of the CDR3: TGTGCCAGCAGTCGAGGACAGGGGGACGAAAAACTGTTTTTT. Using reference TRBV5-4 and TRBJ1-4 for the parts outside the CDR3, the full variable domain is ETGVTQSPTHLIKTRGQQVTLRCSSQSGHNTVSWYQQALGQGPQFIFQYYREEENGRGNFPPRFSGLQFPNYSSELNVNALELDDSALYLCASSRGQGDEKLFFGSGTQLSVL.

The rearrangement joins TRBV10-1 to TRBJ2-7; D is perhaps TRBD1 (6 bases). V lost 0 bases, J lost 5 bases, and 11 bases lay in between. Looked up from germline, CDR1 is WNHNN and CDR2 is SYGVQD (reference sequence). The CDR3 runs to 14 residues. The CDR3, as DNA: TGCGCCAGCAGTGAGTCGGCAGGGGTTCACGAGCAGTACTTC. Encoded protein: CASSESAGVHEQYF.

The chain links TRBV30 to TRBJ1-3, with D uncertain. The CDR3 extends over 13 amino acids. Between the trimmed V and J ends, which lost 2 bases and 0 bases, there was a span of 5 bases. Germline V gene data show CDR1 as GTSNPN and CDR2 as SVGIG (reference sequence). The CDR3 here is CAWSWGSGNTIYF. As DNA, the CDR3 is TGTGCCTGGAGTTGGGGCTCTGGAAACACCATATATTTT.

This clonotype was detected many times. The chain is built from TRBV15 and TRBJ1-6; the D gene is possibly TRBD1 (5 bases). V lost 0 bases and J lost 16, with 13 bases in between. The CDR3 covers 13 residues. Germline V lookup: CDR1 LNHNV, CDR2 YYDKDF (reference sequence). The CDR3 DNA reads as TGTGCCACCAGCAGAGATCTTGACAGCGTACTCCACTTT. This codes for CATSRDLDSVLHF.

The rearrangement joins TRBV18 to TRBJ2-7; 10 nucleotides agree with TRBD1. V dropped 3 bases and J dropped 6; count of bases not matched to a gene: 5. CDR3 length: 14 residues. The germline CDR1 and CDR2 sequences are KGHSH and LQKENI. CDR3 nucleotide sequence: TGTGCCAGCTCACCTTCGGACAGGGGGATCGAGCAGTACTTC. As protein: CASSPSDRGIEQYF.

This clonotype was detected only a few times. The chain is built from TRBV6-1 and TRBJ2-7; D uncertain. V was shortened by 5 bases and J by 2 bases, with 10 bases between the two germline ends. Germline CDR1 and CDR2: MNHNS and SASEGT. The CDR3 runs 13 residues. CDR3 sequence: CASSPDRTYEQYF. The CDR3 bases are TGTGCCAGCAGTCCGGACCGAACCTACGAGCAGTACTTC.

This clonotype was found many times. The chain combines TRBV7-2 with TRBJ1-1, with D unclear. Germline CDR1 reads SGHTA; CDR2 reads FQGNSA. Trimming pared 1 base from V and 0 bases from J, leaving 6 bases between. The CDR3 sequence is 14 residues long. CDR3 sequence: CASSLVALNTEAFF. In DNA form, the CDR3 reads TGTGCCAGCAGCTTAGTGGCACTGAACACTGAAGCTTTCTTT.

This clonotype was detected many times. The chain has TRBV19 and TRBJ1-1; D not certain. The V gene lost 6 bases and the J gene lost 6 bases, with 17 bases spanning the gap. CDR3 length: 14 residues. CDR1 is LNHDA, CDR2 SQIVND, per germline (reference sequence). This CDR3 is CASRPPPNNAEAFF. The CDR3 coding sequence is TGTGCCAGTAGGCCACCCCCAAATAACGCTGAAGCTTTCTTT. The full variable domain, rest sourced from reference TRBV19 and TRBJ1-1, is DGGITQSPKYLFRKEGQNVTLSCEQNLNHDAMYWYRQDPGQGLRLIYYSQIVNDFQKGDIAEGYSVSREKKESFPLTVTSAQKNPTAFYLCASRPPPNNAEAFFGQGTRLTVV.

This clonotype was seen ten or more times. This chain connects TRBV19 to TRBJ2-7; no definite D call. Looked up from germline, CDR1 is LNHDA and CDR2 is SQIVND (reference sequence). V was clipped by 6 bases and J by 0 bases, with 15 bases between them. This CDR3 has 15 residues. CDR3 DNA sequence: TGTGCCAGTAGACAGTGGGCGGACGACTCCTACGAGCAGTACTTC. Encoded protein: CASRQWADDSYEQYF. The full variable domain, in which reference TRBV19 and TRBJ2-7 provide the parts outside the CDR3, is DGGITQSPKYLFRKEGQNVTLSCEQNLNHDAMYWYRQDPGQGLRLIYYSQIVNDFQKGDIAEGYSVSREKKESFPLTVTSAQKNPTAFYLCASRQWADDSYEQYFGPGTRLTVT.

The chain employs TRBV5-1 and TRBJ2-5; the D gene is possibly TRBD1 (6 bases). The V and J ends lost 7 bases and 1 base respectively, with 14 bases between them. This CDR3 has 14 residues. Germline V gene sequence: CDR1 SGHRS, CDR2 YFSETQ. The CDR3 nucleotides are TGCGCCAGCGCACTTCAGGGGACCCAAGAGACCCAGTACTTC. It codes for CASALQGTQETQYF.

This clonotype appeared many times. This chain uses TRBV3-1 with TRBJ2-7; a possible D gene is TRBD2 (7 bases). CDR3 size: 11 residues. The V gene's germline CDR1 is LGHDT and CDR2 YNNKEL (reference sequence). The V and J ends lost 10 bases and 4 bases respectively, with 11 bases between them. CDR3 loop: CATAGAYEQYF. The CDR3 DNA sequence: TGTGCCACCGCGGGGGCGTACGAGCAGTACTTC.

This clonotype was observed many times. Sequence at one end of the junction differs from germline and may be a read error. The chain has TRBV7-2 and TRBJ2-1, with 9 bases fitting TRBD1. Looked up from germline, CDR1 is SGHTA and CDR2 is FQGNSA. There are 16 residues in the CDR3. The CDR3, as DNA: TGTGCCAGCAACTTAGCCGGGACAGGGCCCTACAATGAGCAGTTCTTC. Protein sequence: CASNLAGTGPYNEQFF.

This clonotype was counted many times. The chain carries TRBV12-3 or TRBV12-4 and TRBJ2-1; the match to TRBD2 covers 10 bases. Losses at the gene ends were 7 bases for V and 5 bases for J; bases not matched to a gene: 8. The CDR3 consists of 15 residues. CDR3 in amino acids: CASTLVAGGHNEQFF. Written as DNA, the CDR3 is TGTGCCAGCACCTTGGTAGCGGGGGGCCACAATGAGCAGTTCTTC.